Below are 26 T cell receptor beta chains sequenced from a single sample in a study of T-cell reconstitution after alpha-beta-depleted transplantation in children. Researchers prepared the TCRbeta library using unique molecular identifiers, the study reports. TCRdb fed the PCR reads into MiXCR, producing one record per CDR3 protein. The sample shows about 200,000 distinct CDR3 sequences, around 7% of them seen only once. This specimen consisted of PBMCs, obtained before TCRalphabeta/CD19-depleted stem cell transplant. The receptors derive from a boy between 2 and 10 years old with acute lymphoblastic leukemia, due to receive a stem cell transplant.

This clonotype was found a few times. This chain uses TRBV4-2 with TRBJ2-7; D may be TRBD2 (6 bases). The CDR3 loop spans 16 amino acids. Per the germline V gene, CDR1 is LGHNA and CDR2 is YNFKEQ. V was clipped by 0 bases and J by 6 bases, with 18 bases between them. CDR3 loop: CASSQEPTRMVCEQYF. As DNA, the CDR3 is TGTGCCAGCAGCCAAGAACCGACTAGGATGGTCTGCGAGCAGTACTTC.

There are many counts of this clonotype. The rearrangement uses TRBV14 and TRBJ2-1; 7 nucleotides line up with TRBD2. This CDR3 contains 14 residues. The J segment lost 9 bases and the V segment lost 1 base, leaving 6 bases of the junction unmatched. CDR1 and CDR2 (germline): SGHDN, FVKESK. The DNA of the CDR3 is TGTGCCAGCAGCCAAGCTTCTAGCGGTCTTGAGCAGTTCTTC. This codes for CASSQASSGLEQFF.

This clonotype appeared a few times. The rearrangement uses TRBV4-1 and TRBJ2-7, with 8 positions matching TRBD2. V trimming: 1 base; J trimming: 4 bases; junction bases outside the gene matches: 6. Germline V gene sequence: CDR1 MGHRA, CDR2 YSYEKL. The CDR3 length is 15 residues. The CDR3 coding sequence is TGCGCCAGCAGCCAAGTTAGTAGCGGGACTTACGAGCAGTACTTC. This encodes CASSQVSSGTYEQYF.

A few counts support this clonotype. This chain connects TRBV20-1 to TRBJ2-7; D is undetermined. V gave up 1 base and J gave up 6 bases, with 7 bases separating them. Germline CDR1 DFQATT, CDR2 SNEGSKA (reference sequence). This CDR3 has 11 amino acids. CDR3 amino acids: CSARGGPEQYF. In DNA form, the CDR3 reads TGCAGTGCTAGAGGGGGTCCCGAGCAGTACTTC.

This sequence joins TRBV2 and TRBJ2-4; TRBD2 matches 7 bases. Germline V gives CDR1 SNHLY, CDR2 FYNNEI. CDR3 size: 12 residues. After removal of 8 bases from V and 8 bases from J, the junction contained 6 bases not matched to a gene. Here the CDR3 reads CASSGAGDIQYF. The CDR3 nucleotides read TGTGCCAGCTCGGGCGCGGGAGACATTCAGTACTTC.

This clonotype was detected many times. CDR3 region: CANDRRTGTNEKLFF. In DNA, the CDR3 is TGTGCCAACGACAGGAGAACGGGGACTAATGAAAAACTGTTTTTT. V usage is TRBV6-4 and J usage is TRBJ1-4; D is possibly TRBD1 (6 bases). The V and J ends lost 10 bases and 2 bases respectively, with 17 bases between them. Germline loops: CDR1 MRHNA, CDR2 SNTAGT. The CDR3 contains 15 residues.

This clonotype was counted at least ten times. CDR3 region: CAWAGRTEAFF. For the CDR3, the DNA is TGCGCCTGGGCAGGACGCACTGAAGCTTTCTTT. The chain uses TRBV29-1 and TRBJ1-1; no firm D call. Germline V gene lookup returns CDR1 SQVTM and CDR2 ANQGSEA. The CDR3 sequence is 11 residues long.

This clonotype has ten or more counts. The chain links TRBV20-1 to TRBJ2-1; the D gene is possibly TRBD1 (5 bases). The CDR3 spans 15 residues. Trimming took 1 base from V and 0 from J, leaving 10 bases between them. Germline V gene data show CDR1 as DFQATT and CDR2 as SNEGSKA (reference sequence). This chain's CDR3 is CSARGQWSSYNEQFF. Here the CDR3 DNA reads TGCAGTGCTAGAGGACAGTGGAGCTCCTACAATGAGCAGTTCTTC.

This clonotype has ten or more counts. The chain links TRBV12-3 or TRBV12-4 to TRBJ2-2; D remains ambiguous. This CDR3 contains 15 residues. V shed 7 bases and J shed 0 bases, with 12 bases lying between them. CDR3 nucleotides: TGTGCCAGCAACCCCCGATCTTCGAACACCGGGGAGCTGTTTTTT. This sequence encodes CASNPRSSNTGELFF.

By share, this clonotype ranks as medium-sized. This sequence joins TRBV20-1 and TRBJ1-6; 8 bases line up with TRBD1. This CDR3 is 16 amino acids long. Germline V gives CDR1 DFQATT, CDR2 SNEGSKA (reference sequence). With V trimmed by 1 base and J by 6 bases, 8 bases remained unmatched. The CDR3 DNA reads TGCAGTGCTAGAGGTCGGCAGGGGGCCACTAATTCACCCCTCCACTTT. Its translation: CSARGRQGATNSPLHF.

A few counts support this clonotype. The J gene is TRBJ1-5, the V gene TRBV7-9; 10 bases line up with TRBD1. Germline values: CDR1 SEHNR, CDR2 FQNEAQ (reference sequence). The CDR3 extends over 16 amino acids. V lost 0 bases and J lost 7; bases outside the gene matches: 6. The CDR3 protein is CASSLATGTGDQPQHF. CDR3 coding DNA: TGTGCCAGCAGCTTAGCTACCGGGACAGGGGACCAGCCCCAGCATTTT.

The chain uses TRBV9 and TRBJ1-2; possible D gene TRBD1, 6 bases. Looked up from germline, CDR1 is SGDLS and CDR2 is YYNGEE. V was clipped by 3 bases and J by 6 bases, with 24 bases between them. The CDR3 has 17 residues. The CDR3 nucleotides are TGTGCCAGCAGCGCCAACCCCCGGGACACCGATAAAAATGGCTACACCTTC. It specifies CASSANPRDTDKNGYTF.

Many counts were recorded for this clonotype. The rearrangement joins TRBV6-5 to TRBJ2-7; perhaps TRBD2 as D (5 bases). The CDR3 loop spans 14 amino acids. Deletions cut 2 bases from V and 0 bases from J, with 8 bases between. The germline V gene has CDR1 MNHEY and CDR2 SVGAGI. CDR3 sequence (DNA): TGTGCCAGCAGTTACGGCGGGCCCTCCTACGAGCAGTACTTC. It specifies CASSYGGPSYEQYF.

This clonotype was seen at least ten times. The V and J genes are TRBV7-9 and TRBJ2-7, with 10 bases that match TRBD1. Germline V gene lookup returns CDR1 SEHNR and CDR2 FQNEAQ (reference sequence). The CDR3 has 13 residues. V shed 5 bases, J shed 5 bases, and the junction held 3 bases outside the gene matches. The CDR3 bases are TGTGCCAGCAGCAGAGGACAGGGGGACGAGCAGTACTTC. Its protein is CASSRGQGDEQYF.

This clonotype was counted at least ten times. DNA of the CDR3: TGTGCCAGCAGGGTCAAGGGGGGGGACACCGGGGAGCTGTTTTTT. This gives the protein CASRVKGGDTGELFF. The chain couples TRBV6-1 to TRBJ2-2; possibly TRBD2 for D (7 bases). The CDR3 consists of 15 residues. Deletions cut 6 bases from V and 3 bases from J, with 14 bases between. CDR1 and CDR2 (germline): MNHNS, SASEGT.

This clonotype was recorded a few times. The chain links TRBV7-2 to TRBJ2-3; perhaps TRBD2 as D (7 bases). The CDR3 length is 17 residues. Trimming pared 4 bases from V and 0 bases from J, leaving 17 bases between. The V gene's germline CDR1 is SGHTA and CDR2 FQGNSA. Here the CDR3 reads CASSSRLGGVSTDTQYF. In DNA form, the CDR3 reads TGTGCCAGCAGCTCCCGTTTAGGGGGGGTGAGCACAGATACGCAGTATTTT.

This chain links TRBV11-2 with TRBJ2-2, with 7 positions matching TRBD1. Trimming at V came to 4 bases and at J to 1 base, leaving 12 bases not matched to a gene. In germline, CDR1 is SGHAT, CDR2 FQNNGV. CDR3 length equals 18 residues. Here the CDR3 DNA reads TGTGCCAGCAGCTCGAAACCGGGACAGCCATGGAACACCGGGGAGCTGTTTTTT. This codes for CASSSKPGQPWNTGELFF.

The genes are TRBV20-1 and TRBJ2-7, with D unclear. The CDR3 extends over 11 amino acids. Germline CDR1 reads DFQATT; CDR2 reads SNEGSKA (reference sequence). Trimming shortened V by 2 bases and J by 6 bases, and 8 bases separated the two germline ends. In DNA form, the CDR3 reads TGCAGTGCTAGATCGCCGGGCGAGCAGTACTTC. Amino acids: CSARSPGEQYF.

The V call is TRBV30, the J call TRBJ2-2; D remains ambiguous. V dropped 2 bases and J dropped 9 bases, with 7 bases sitting between them. The CDR3 extends over 11 amino acids. In germline, CDR1 is GTSNPN, CDR2 SVGIG (reference sequence). The CDR3 is CAWSNARELFF. The CDR3 DNA is TGTGCCTGGAGTAATGCGCGGGAGCTGTTTTTT.

This clonotype was picked up many times. The rearrangement links TRBV12-3 or TRBV12-4 to TRBJ2-3, with D unclear. V lost 3 bases and J lost 6, with 7 bases in between. The CDR3 is made up of 12 amino acids. The DNA for the CDR3 is TGTGCCAGCAGTTTTCTGGTGGATACGCAGTATTTT. Translation gives CASSFLVDTQYF.

This clonotype appeared many times. The chain joins TRBV6-5 to TRBJ1-5; 7 bases line up with TRBD1. CDR1 MNHEY and CDR2 SVGAGI come from the germline V gene. The CDR3 length is 14 residues. Trimming at V came to 0 bases and at J to 5 bases, leaving 1 base not matched to a gene. The CDR3 DNA reads TGTGCCAGCAGTTACTCGAGGGGGCATCAGCCCCAGCATTTT. This gives the protein CASSYSRGHQPQHF.

This clonotype has at least ten counts. The chain carries TRBV3-1 and TRBJ2-1, with 11 bases matching TRBD2. Germline V gives CDR1 LGHDT, CDR2 YNNKEL (reference sequence). CDR3 length equals 15 residues. The junction had 5 bases not matched to a gene; V was cut back by 5 bases and J by 5 bases. DNA for the CDR3: TGTGCCAGCAGCTCCACTAGCGGGGGAGACAATGAGCAGTTCTTC. This encodes CASSSTSGGDNEQFF.

The rearrangement uses TRBV28 and TRBJ2-3, with D tentatively TRBD1 or TRBD2 (5 bases each). V lost 3 bases, J lost 2 bases, and 12 bases lay in between. Germline lookup yields CDR1 MDHEN and CDR2 SYDVKM. CDR3 length: 15 amino acids. The CDR3 protein is CASSFFREPTDTQYF. CDR3 DNA: TGTGCCAGCAGTTTCTTCAGGGAGCCCACAGATACGCAGTATTTT. The entire variable domain, with the rest obtained from reference TRBV28 and TRBJ2-3, is as follows: DVKVTQSSRYLVKRTGEKVFLECVQDMDHENMFWYRQDPGLGLRLIYFSYDVKMKEKGDIPEGYSVSREKKERFSLILESASTNQTSMYLCASSFFREPTDTQYFGPGTRLTVL.

Only a few counts were recorded for this clonotype. The rearrangement links TRBV7-9 to TRBJ2-7; D may be TRBD1 (6 bases). Per the germline V gene, CDR1 is SEHNR and CDR2 is FQNEAQ (reference sequence). The V gene lost 2 bases and the J gene lost 5 bases, with 13 bases spanning the gap. CDR3 length equals 14 residues. CDR3 protein: CASSLRGRGHEQYF. Written as DNA, the CDR3 is TGTGCCAGCAGCTTAAGAGGCAGGGGCCACGAGCAGTACTTC. The full variable domain, in which reference TRBV7-9 and TRBJ2-7 provide the parts outside the CDR3, is DTGVSQNPRHKITKRGQNVTFRCDPISEHNRLYWYRQTLGQGPEFLTYFQNEAQLEKSRLLSDRFSAERPKGSFSTLEIQRTEQGDSAMYLCASSLRGRGHEQYFGPGTRLTVT.

This clonotype was observed a few times. The chain uses TRBV11-1 and TRBJ1-1; 9 bases are shared with TRBD1. Trimming cost V 2 bases and J 6 bases; bases outside gene matches: 16. The germline gives CDR1 SGHAT, CDR2 FQDESV (reference sequence). This CDR3 has 18 amino acids. CDR3 nucleotide sequence: TGTGCCAGCAGCTTAAATTCTCTGGGTCGGGACAGGGAGGCTGAAGCTTTCTTT. Protein sequence: CASSLNSLGRDREAEAFF.

This clonotype has just a few counts. This chain uses TRBV27 with TRBJ2-7; tentative D call: TRBD1 (7 bases). This CDR3 has 15 amino acids. CDR1 is MNHEY and CDR2 is SMNVEV in the germline V gene (reference sequence). Deletions cut 5 bases from V and 2 bases from J, with 16 bases between. The CDR3, as DNA: TGTGCCAGCAGTCCCTTCGGAGGGGGCACCTACGAGCAGTACTTC. Translating gives CASSPFGGGTYEQYF.